This T cell receptor beta chain is from a study of blood T cell repertoires in COVID-19. Authors' data handling: From reference gene primer amplification, estimates of nucleated cell counts were derived. Measured with immunoSEQ multiplex PCR; TCRdb has only the in-frame clones, and not every one. V, J and clone size are taken as reported in that table, and D and trimming were inferred from the DNA itself. The table shows about 160,000 clones, with approximately 93% occurring only once. This CDR3 contains 18 residues. Germline V gives CDR1 SGHDT, CDR2 YYEEEE. V trimming: 1 base; J trimming: 2 bases; junction bases outside the gene matches: 11.

The receptor comes from a woman in her sixties with COVID-19, enrolled during active disease. The chain joins TRBV5-6 to TRBJ1-5; TRBD1 matches 8 bases. The specimen sequenced was peripheral blood. CDR3 nucleotides: TGTGCCAGCAGCTTGCGGGCAGGGGGCGCGGGTGGCAATCAGCCCCAGCATTTT. This encodes CASSLRAGGAGGNQPQHF.